The rows below give T cell receptor beta chains drawn from one sample of a study of technical replicates of blood from several donors. Profiling relied on immunoSEQ multiplex PCR, and the TCRdb table lists in-frame clones only, not all of them. The data contain approximately 92,000 clones, about 95% of them singletons. The specimen sequenced was T cells isolated from PBMCs. The source is a human donor in good health. Both conserved end residues are part of each CDR3. Each record gives: D gene, V gene, J gene, clone size, CDR3 length, CDR3 DNA, CDR3 protein. The D gene is left open where the match is weak. Where a row states a size, it is once, few, many or the class of an expanded clone; other rows omit it.

.	TRBV15	TRBJ1-2	.	17	TGTGCCACCAGCAGAGATCGGCCACAGGAAGATAACTATGGCTACACCTTC	CATSRDRPQEDNYGYTF
TRBD1	TRBV6-1	TRBJ1-2	.	12	TGTGCCAGCGGACGACAGGGGTATGGCTACACCTTC	CASGRQGYGYTF
.	TRBV9	TRBJ1-1	few	14	TGTGCCAGCAGCGTATCGGGTGTGGCCGCTGAAGCTTTCTTT	CASSVSGVAAEAFF
TRBD2	TRBV7-6	TRBJ2-7	.	14	TGTGCCAACAGCCCCGGACTAGCGGGTTACGAGCAGTACTTC	CANSPGLAGYEQYF
TRBD2	TRBV4-1	TRBJ2-7	.	14	TGCGCCAGCAGTCTCGGGGGGGACTCCTACGAGCAGTACTTC	CASSLGGDSYEQYF
TRBD1	TRBV11-2	TRBJ1-2	few	13	TGTGCCAGCAGCCCCCGGACAGGGCTAGGCTACACCTTC	CASSPRTGLGYTF
.	TRBV5-8	TRBJ2-5	.	15	TGTGCCAGCAGCCCTGTATCGCTAGCCCGGGAGACCCAGTACTTC	CASSPVSLARETQYF
.	TRBV7-2	TRBJ2-1	.	15	TGTGCCAGCAGCTTAGTTGGGGAGAGGAGGAATGAGCAGTTCTTC	CASSLVGERRNEQFF
.	TRBV6-6	TRBJ2-3	.	13	TGTGCCAGCAGTTACCGAGACACAGATACGCAGTATTTT	CASSYRDTDTQYF
TRBD2	TRBV7-3	TRBJ2-7	.	13	TGTGCCAGCAGCTTCGGGGGGGCGGACGAGCAGTACTTC	CASSFGGADEQYF